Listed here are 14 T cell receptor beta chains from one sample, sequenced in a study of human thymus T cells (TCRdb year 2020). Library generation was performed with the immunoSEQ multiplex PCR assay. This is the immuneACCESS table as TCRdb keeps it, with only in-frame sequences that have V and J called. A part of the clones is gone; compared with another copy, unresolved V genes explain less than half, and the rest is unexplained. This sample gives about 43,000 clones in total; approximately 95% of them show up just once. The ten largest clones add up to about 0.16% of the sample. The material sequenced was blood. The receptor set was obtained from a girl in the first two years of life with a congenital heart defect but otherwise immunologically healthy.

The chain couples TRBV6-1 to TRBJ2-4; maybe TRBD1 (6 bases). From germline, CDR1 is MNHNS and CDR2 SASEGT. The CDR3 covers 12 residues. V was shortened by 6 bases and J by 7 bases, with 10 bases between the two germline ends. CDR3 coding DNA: TGTGCCAGCAGCCCAGGGGTTAACATTCAGTACTTC. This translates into CASSPGVNIQYF.

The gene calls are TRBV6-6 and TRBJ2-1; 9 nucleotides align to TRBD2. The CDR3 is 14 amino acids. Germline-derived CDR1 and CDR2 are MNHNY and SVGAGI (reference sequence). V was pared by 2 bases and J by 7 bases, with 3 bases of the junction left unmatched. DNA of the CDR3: TGTGCCAGCAGTTACGCGCTAGCGGGGAATGAGCAGTTCTTC. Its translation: CASSYALAGNEQFF.

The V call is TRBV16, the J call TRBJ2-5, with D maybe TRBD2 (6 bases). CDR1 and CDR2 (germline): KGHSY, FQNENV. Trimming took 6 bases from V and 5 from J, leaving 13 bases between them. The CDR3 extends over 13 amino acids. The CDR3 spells CASSSGGPETQYF. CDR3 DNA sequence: TGTGCCAGCAGTTCCGGAGGGCCCGAGACCCAGTACTTC.

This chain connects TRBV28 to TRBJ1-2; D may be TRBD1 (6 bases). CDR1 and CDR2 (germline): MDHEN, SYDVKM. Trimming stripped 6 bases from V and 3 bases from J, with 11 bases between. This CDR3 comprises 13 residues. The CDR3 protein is CASRLQGYYGYTF. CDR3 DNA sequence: TGTGCCAGCAGGTTACAGGGTTACTATGGCTACACCTTC.

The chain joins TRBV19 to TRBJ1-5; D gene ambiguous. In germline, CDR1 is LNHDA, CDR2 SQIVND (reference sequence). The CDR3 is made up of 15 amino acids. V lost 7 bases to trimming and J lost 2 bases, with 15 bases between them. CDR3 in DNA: TGTGCCAGTAAGCCCCAGACCGTGGGCAATCAGCCCCAGCATTTT. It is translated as CASKPQTVGNQPQHF.

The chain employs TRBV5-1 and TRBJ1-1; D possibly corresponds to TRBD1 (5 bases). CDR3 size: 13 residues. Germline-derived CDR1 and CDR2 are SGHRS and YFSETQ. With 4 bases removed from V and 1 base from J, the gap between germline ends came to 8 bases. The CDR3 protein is CASSVGGNTEAFF. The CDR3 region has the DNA TGCGCCAGCAGCGTTGGGGGGAACACTGAAGCTTTCTTT.

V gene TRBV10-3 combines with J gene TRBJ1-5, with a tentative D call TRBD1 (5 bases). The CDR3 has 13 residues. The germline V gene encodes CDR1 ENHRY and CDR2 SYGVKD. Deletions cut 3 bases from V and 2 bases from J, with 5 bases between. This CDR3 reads CAISDRGNQPQHF. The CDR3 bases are TGTGCCATCAGTGACAGGGGCAATCAGCCCCAGCATTTT.

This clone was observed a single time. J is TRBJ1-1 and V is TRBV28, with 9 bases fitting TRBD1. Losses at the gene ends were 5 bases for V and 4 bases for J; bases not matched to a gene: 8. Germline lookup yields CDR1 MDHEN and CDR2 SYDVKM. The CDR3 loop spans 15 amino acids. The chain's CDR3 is CASSPRTGARTEAFF. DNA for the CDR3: TGTGCCAGCAGTCCGCGGACAGGGGCCCGCACTGAAGCTTTCTTT.

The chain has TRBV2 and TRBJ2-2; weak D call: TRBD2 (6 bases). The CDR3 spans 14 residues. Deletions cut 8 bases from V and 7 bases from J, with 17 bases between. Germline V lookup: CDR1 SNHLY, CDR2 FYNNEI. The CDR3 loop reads CASSGTFGSGELFF. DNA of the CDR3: TGTGCCAGCTCCGGGACCTTCGGGAGCGGGGAGCTGTTTTTT.

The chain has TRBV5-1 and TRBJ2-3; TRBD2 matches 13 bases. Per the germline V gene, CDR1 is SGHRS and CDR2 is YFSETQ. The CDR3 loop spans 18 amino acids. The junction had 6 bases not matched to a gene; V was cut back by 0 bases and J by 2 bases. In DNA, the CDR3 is TGCGCCAGCAGCTTGGTGGGACTAGCGGGAACCTCCACAGATACGCAGTATTTT. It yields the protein CASSLVGLAGTSTDTQYF.

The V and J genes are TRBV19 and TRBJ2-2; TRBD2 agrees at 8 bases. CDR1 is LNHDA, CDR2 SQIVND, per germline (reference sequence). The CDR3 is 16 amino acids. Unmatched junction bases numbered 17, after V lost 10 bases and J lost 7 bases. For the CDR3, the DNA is TGTGCCACGTCAGGGCCGGGAGGGCCTATGGTCGGGGAGCTGTTTTTT. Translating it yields CATSGPGGPMVGELFF.

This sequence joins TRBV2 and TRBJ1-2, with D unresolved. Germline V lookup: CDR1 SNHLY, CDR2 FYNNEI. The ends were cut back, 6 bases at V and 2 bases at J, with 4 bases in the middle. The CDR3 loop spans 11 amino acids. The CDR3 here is CASRPNYGYTF. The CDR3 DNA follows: TGTGCCAGCAGACCAAACTATGGCTACACCTTC.

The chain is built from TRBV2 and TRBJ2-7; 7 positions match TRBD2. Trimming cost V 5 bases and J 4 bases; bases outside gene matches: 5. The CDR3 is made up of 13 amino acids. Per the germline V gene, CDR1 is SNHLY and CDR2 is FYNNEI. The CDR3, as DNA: TGTGCCAGCAGTCCGCGGGAGTCTTACGAGCAGTACTTC. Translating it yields CASSPRESYEQYF.

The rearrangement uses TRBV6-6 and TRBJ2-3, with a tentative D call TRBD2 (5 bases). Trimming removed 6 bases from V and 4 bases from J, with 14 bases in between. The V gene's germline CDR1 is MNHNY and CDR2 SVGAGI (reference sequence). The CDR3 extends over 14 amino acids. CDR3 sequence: CASSGNPVADTQYF. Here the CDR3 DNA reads TGTGCCAGCAGCGGGAATCCTGTGGCAGATACGCAGTATTTT.